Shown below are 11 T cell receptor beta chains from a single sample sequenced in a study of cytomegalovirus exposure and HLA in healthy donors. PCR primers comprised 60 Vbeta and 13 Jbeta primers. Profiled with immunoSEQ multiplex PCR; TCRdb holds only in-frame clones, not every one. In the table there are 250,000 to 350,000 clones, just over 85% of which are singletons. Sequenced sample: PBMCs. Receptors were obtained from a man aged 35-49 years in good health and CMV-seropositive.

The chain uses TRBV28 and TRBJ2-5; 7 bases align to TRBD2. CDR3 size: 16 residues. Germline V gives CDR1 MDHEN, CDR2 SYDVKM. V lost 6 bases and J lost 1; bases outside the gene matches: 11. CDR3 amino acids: CASSRNRLAVQETQYF. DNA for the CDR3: TGTGCCAGCAGCCGCAATCGTCTAGCGGTCCAAGAGACCCAGTACTTC. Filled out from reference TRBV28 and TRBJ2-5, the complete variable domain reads DVKVTQSSRYLVKRTGEKVFLECVQDMDHENMFWYRQDPGLGLRLIYFSYDVKMKEKGDIPEGYSVSREKKERFSLILESASTNQTSMYLCASSRNRLAVQETQYFGPGTRLLVL.

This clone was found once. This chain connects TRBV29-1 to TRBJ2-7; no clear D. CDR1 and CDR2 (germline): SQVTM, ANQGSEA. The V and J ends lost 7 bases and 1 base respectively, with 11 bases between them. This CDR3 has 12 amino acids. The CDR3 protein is CSAEAGSYEQYF. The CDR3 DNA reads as TGCAGCGCTGAGGCAGGATCCTACGAGCAGTACTTC.

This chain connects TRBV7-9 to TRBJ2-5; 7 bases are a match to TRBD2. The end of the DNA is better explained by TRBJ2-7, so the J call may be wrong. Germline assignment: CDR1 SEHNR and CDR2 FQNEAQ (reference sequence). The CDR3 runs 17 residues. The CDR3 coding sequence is TGTGCCAGCAGCTTAGGGACGACGGCGGGAGAGGGCTACGAGCAGTACTTC. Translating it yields CASSLGTTAGEGYEQYF.

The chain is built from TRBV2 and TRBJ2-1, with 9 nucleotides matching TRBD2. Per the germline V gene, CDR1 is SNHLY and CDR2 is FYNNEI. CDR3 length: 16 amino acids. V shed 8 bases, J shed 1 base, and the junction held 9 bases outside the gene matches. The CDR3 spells CASGLAITRSYNEQFF. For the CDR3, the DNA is TGTGCCAGCGGACTAGCGATAACCCGTTCCTACAATGAGCAGTTCTTC.

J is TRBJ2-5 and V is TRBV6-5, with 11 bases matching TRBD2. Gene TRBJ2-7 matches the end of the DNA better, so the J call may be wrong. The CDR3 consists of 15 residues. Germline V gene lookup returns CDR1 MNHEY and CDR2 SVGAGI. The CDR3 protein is CASSSGTSGTYEQYF. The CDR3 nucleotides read TGTGCCAGCTCCTCCGGGACTAGCGGCACCTACGAGCAGTACTTC.

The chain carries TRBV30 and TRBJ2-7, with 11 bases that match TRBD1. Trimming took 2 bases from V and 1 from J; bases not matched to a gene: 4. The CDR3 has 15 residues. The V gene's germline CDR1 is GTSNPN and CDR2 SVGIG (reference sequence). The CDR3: CAWSLGTGGSYEQYF. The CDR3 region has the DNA TGTGCCTGGAGTCTTGGGACAGGGGGGTCCTACGAGCAGTACTTC.

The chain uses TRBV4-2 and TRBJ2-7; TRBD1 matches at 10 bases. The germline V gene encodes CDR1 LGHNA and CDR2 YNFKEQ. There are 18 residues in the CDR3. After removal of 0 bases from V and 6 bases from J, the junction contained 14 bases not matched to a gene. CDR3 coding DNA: TGTGCCAGCAGCCAAGACCTATTTGGGACAGGGGCGACCGGCGAGCAGTACTTC. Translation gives CASSQDLFGTGATGEQYF.

This CDR3 is CARSPRDRVRIGSYNEQFF. CDR3 bases: TGTGCCAGAAGCCCCCGGGACAGGGTCCGGATCGGGTCCTACAATGAGCAGTTCTTC. The chain employs TRBV7-5 and TRBJ2-1; the D call TRBD1 from the table was never checked on the DNA. TRBV7-5 is described as a pseudogene. This CDR3 has 19 amino acids.

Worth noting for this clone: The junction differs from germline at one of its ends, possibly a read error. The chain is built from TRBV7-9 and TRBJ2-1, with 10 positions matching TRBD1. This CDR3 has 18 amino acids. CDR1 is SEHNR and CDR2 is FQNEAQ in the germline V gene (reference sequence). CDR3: CSSSLAAGQGSSYNEQFF. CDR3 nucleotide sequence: TGTTCCAGCAGCTTAGCGGCGGGACAGGGGAGCTCCTACAATGAGCAGTTCTTC.

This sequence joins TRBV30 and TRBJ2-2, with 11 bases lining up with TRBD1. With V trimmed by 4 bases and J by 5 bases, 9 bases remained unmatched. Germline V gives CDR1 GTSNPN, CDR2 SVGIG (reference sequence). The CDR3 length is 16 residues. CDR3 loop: CAWMNADRGRTGELFF. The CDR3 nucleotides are TGTGCCTGGATGAACGCGGACAGGGGGCGGACCGGGGAGCTGTTTTTT.

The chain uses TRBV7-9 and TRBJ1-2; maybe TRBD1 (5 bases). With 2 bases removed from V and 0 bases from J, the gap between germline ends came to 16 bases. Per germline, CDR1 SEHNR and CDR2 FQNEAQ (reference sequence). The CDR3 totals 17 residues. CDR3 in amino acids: CASSLRRGRHANYGYTF. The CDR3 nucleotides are TGTGCCAGCAGCTTAAGAAGGGGCAGACACGCTAACTATGGCTACACCTTC.